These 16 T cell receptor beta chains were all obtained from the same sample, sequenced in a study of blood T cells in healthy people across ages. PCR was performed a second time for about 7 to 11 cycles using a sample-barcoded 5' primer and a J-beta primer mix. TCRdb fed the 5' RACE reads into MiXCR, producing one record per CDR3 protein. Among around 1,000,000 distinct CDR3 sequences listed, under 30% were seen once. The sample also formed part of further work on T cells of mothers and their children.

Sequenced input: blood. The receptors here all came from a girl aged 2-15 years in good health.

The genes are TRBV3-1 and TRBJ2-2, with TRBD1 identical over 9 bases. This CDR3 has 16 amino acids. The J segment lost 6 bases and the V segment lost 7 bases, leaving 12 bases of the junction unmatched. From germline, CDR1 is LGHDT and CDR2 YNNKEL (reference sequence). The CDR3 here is CASTPAGQGYSGELFF. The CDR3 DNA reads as TGTGCCAGCACCCCGGCGGGACAGGGCTACTCCGGGGAGCTGTTTTTT.

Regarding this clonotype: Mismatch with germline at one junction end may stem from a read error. CDR3 loop: CASSLFPGSEQLF. As DNA, the CDR3 is TGTGCCAGCAGCTTATTCCCGGGGAGTGAGCAGCTCTTC. The J gene is TRBJ2-1, the V gene TRBV7-3; a weak D match, TRBD2 (5 bases). This CDR3 contains 13 residues. In germline, CDR1 is SGHTA, CDR2 FQGTGA.

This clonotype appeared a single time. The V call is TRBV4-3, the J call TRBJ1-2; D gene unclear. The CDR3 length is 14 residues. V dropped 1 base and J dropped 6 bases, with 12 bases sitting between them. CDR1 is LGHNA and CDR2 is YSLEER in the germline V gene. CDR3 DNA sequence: TGCGCCAGCAGCCAAGGGTATGGAAATAATGGCTACACCTTC. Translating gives CASSQGYGNNGYTF.

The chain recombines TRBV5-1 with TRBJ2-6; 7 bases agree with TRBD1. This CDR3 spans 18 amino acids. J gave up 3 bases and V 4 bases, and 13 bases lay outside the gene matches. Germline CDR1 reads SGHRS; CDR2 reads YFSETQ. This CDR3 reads CASSPGTATFGGANVLTF. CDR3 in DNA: TGCGCCAGCAGCCCCGGGACAGCGACGTTTGGTGGGGCCAACGTCCTGACTTTC.

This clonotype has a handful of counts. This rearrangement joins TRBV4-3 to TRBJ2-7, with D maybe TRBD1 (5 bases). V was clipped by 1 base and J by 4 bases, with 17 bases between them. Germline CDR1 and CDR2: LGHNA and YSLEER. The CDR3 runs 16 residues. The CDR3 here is CASSQGTFGAQYEQYF. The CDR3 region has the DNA TGCGCCAGCAGCCAAGGGACCTTTGGGGCACAATACGAGCAGTACTTC.

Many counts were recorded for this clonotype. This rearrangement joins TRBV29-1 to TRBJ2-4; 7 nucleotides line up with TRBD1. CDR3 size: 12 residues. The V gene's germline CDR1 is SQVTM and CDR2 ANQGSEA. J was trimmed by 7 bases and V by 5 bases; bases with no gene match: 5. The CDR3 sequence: CSVRQGPNIQYF. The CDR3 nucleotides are TGCAGCGTTCGACAGGGTCCGAACATTCAGTACTTC. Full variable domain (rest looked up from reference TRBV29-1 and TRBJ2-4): SAVISQKPSRDICQRGTSLTIQCQVDSQVTMMFWYRQQPGQSLTLIATANQGSEATYESGFVIDKFPISRPNLTFSTLTVSNMSPEDSSIYLCSVRQGPNIQYFGAGTRLSVL.

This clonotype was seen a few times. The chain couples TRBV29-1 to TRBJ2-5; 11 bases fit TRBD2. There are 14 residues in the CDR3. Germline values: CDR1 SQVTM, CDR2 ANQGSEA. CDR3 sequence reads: CSKTSGGFQETQYF. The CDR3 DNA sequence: TGCTCCAAAACTAGCGGGGGATTCCAAGAGACCCAGTACTTC.

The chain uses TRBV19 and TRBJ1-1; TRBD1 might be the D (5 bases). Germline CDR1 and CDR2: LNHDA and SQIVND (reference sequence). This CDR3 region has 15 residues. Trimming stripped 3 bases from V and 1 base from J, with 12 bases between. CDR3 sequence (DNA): TGTGCCAGTAGTATCGCGATCGGGGGGAACACTGAAGCTTTCTTT. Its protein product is CASSIAIGGNTEAFF. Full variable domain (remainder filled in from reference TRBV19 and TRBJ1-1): DGGITQSPKYLFRKEGQNVTLSCEQNLNHDAMYWYRQDPGQGLRLIYYSQIVNDFQKGDIAEGYSVSREKKESFPLTVTSAQKNPTAFYLCASSIAIGGNTEAFFGQGTRLTVV.

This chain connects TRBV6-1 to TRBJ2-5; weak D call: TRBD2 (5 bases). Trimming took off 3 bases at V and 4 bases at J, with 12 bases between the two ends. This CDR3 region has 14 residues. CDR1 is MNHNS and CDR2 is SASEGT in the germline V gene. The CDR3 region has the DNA TGTGCCAGCAGTGAGTTGAGCGGAGGAGAGACCCAGTACTTC. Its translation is CASSELSGGETQYF.

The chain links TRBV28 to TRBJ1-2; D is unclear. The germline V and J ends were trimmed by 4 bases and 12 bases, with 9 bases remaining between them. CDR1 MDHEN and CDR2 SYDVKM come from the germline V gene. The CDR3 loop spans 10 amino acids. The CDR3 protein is CASSSVGNTF. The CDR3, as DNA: TGTGCCAGCAGTTCAGTCGGCAACACCTTC.

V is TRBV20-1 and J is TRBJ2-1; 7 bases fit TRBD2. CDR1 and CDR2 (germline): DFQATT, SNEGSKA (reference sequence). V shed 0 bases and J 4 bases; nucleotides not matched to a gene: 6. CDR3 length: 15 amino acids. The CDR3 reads CSARDIQRGYNEQFF. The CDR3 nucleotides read TGCAGTGCTAGAGATATCCAGCGGGGTTACAATGAGCAGTTCTTC.

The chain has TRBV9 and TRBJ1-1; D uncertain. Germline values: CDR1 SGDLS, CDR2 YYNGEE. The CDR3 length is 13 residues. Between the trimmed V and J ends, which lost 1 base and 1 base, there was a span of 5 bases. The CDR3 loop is CASSVYANTEAFF. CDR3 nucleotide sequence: TGTGCCAGCAGCGTATACGCGAACACTGAAGCTTTCTTT. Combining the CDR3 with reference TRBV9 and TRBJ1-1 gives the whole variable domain DSGVTQTPKHLITATGQRVTLRCSPRSGDLSVYWYQQSLDQGLQFLIQYYNGEERAKGNILERFSAQQFPDLHSELNLSSLELGDSALYFCASSVYANTEAFFGQGTRLTVV.

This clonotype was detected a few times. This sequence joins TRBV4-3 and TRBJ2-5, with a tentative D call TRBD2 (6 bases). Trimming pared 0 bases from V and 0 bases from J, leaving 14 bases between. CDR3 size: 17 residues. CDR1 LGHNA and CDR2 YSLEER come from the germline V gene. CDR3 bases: TGCGCCAGCAGCCAAGAGGTGGTAGGACTATACCAAGAGACCCAGTACTTC. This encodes CASSQEVVGLYQETQYF.

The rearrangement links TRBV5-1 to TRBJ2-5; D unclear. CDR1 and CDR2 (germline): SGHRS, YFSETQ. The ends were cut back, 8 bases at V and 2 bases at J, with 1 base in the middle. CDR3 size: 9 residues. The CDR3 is CARQETQYF. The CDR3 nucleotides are TGCGCCAGACAAGAGACCCAGTACTTC. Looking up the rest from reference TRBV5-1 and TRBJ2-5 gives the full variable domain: KAGVTQTPRYLIKTRGQQVTLSCSPISGHRSVSWYQQTPGQGLQFLFEYFSETQRNKGNFPGRFSGRQFSNSRSEMNVSTLELGDSALYLCARQETQYFGPGTRLLVL.

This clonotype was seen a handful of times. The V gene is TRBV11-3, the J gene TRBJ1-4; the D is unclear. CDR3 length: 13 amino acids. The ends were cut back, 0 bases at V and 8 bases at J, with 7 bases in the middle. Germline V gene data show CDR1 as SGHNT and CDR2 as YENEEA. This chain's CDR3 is CASSLDYREKLFF. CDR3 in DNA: TGTGCCAGCAGCTTAGATTATCGGGAAAAACTGTTTTTT.

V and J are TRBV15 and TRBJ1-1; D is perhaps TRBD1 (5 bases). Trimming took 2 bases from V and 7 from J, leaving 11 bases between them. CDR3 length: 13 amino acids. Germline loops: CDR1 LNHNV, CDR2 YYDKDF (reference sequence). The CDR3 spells CATSRPTVREAFF. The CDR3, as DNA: TGTGCCACCAGCAGACCGACAGTCCGTGAAGCTTTCTTT.